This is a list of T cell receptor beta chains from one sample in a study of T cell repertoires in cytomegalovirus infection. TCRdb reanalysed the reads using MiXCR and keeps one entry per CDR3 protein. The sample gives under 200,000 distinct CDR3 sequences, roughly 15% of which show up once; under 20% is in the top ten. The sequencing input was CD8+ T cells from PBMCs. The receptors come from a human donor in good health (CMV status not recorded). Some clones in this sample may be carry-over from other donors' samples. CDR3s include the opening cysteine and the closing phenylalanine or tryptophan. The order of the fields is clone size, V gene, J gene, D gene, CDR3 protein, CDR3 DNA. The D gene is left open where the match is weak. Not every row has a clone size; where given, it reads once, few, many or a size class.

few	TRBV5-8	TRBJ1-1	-	CASSLRVTYTEAFF	TGTGCCAGCAGCTTGAGGGTTACTTACACTGAAGCTTTCTTT
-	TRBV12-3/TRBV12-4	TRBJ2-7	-	CASRSGAISYEQYF	TGTGCCAGCCGCTCGGGAGCAATCTCCTACGAGCAGTACTTC
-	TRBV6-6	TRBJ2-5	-	CASSYHGRAETQYF	TGTGCCAGCAGTTACCACGGGCGTGCGGAGACCCAGTACTTC
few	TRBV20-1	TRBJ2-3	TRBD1	CSAPGQGVGDTQYF	TGCAGTGCCCCGGGACAGGGGGTAGGAGATACGCAGTATTTT
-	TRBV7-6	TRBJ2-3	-	CALPSLSTDTQYF	TGTGCCTTGCCCAGCCTAAGCACAGATACGCAGTATTTT
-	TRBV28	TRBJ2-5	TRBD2	CASSDNTFGWTSGKETQYF	TGTGCCAGCAGCGATAATACCTTCGGTTGGACTAGCGGGAAAGAGACCCAGTACTTC
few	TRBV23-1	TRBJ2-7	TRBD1	CASSHSTGPDYEQYF	TGCGCCAGCAGTCATTCGACAGGGCCCGACTACGAGCAGTACTTC
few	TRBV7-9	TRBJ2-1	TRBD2	CASSSSTPGLAGTIYNEQFF	TGTGCCAGCAGCTCCTCGACGCCGGGACTAGCGGGCACCATCTACAATGAGCAGTTCTTC
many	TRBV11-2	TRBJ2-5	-	CASSLVREETQYF	TGTGCCAGCAGCTTAGTTCGGGAAGAGACCCAGTACTTC
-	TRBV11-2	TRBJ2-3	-	CASSPTPPGRTDTQYF	TGTGCCAGCAGCCCAACCCCGCCGGGCCGCACAGATACGCAGTATTTT
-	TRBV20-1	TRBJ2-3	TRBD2	CSARDLAGVDTQYF	TGCAGTGCTAGAGATCTAGCGGGAGTGGATACGCAGTATTTT
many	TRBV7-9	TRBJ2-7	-	CASSSVGAYEQYF	TGTGCCAGCAGCTCTGTAGGGGCCTACGAGCAGTACTTC
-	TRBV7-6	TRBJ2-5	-	CASSLYSRETQYF	TGTGCCAGCAGCTTATATAGCAGGGAGACCCAGTACTTC
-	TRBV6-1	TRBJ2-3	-	CASSETVRGTDTQYF	TGTGCCAGCAGTGAAACTGTCAGGGGCACAGATACGCAGTATTTT
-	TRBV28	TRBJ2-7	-	CASSLSRKISDSYEQYF	TGTGCCAGCAGTTTATCTCGGAAGATTAGCGACTCCTACGAGCAGTACTTC
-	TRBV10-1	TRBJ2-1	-	CASSESGPRSYNEQFF	TGCGCCAGCAGTGAGTCAGGACCCCGCTCCTACAATGAGCAGTTCTTC
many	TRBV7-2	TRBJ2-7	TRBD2	CASSLVAGNVNYEQYF	TGTGCCAGCAGCTTAGTAGCGGGGAATGTAAACTACGAGCAGTACTTC
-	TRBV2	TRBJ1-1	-	CASSARLGKGTEAFF	TGTGCCAGCAGTGCCCGGTTAGGTAAAGGTACTGAAGCTTTCTTT
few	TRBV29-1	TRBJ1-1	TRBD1	CSGTGGNTEAFF	TGCAGCGGGACAGGGGGCAACACTGAAGCTTTCTTT
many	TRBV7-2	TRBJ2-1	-	CASSPSGRTYNEQFF	TGTGCCAGCAGCCCCAGTGGGAGAACCTACAATGAGCAGTTCTTC
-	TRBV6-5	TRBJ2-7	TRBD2	CASSYSDGGDHEQYF	TGTGCCAGCAGTTACTCGGACGGGGGGGACCACGAGCAGTACTTC
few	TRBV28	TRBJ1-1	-	CASRGASNTEAFF	TGTGCCAGCAGGGGGGCCTCGAACACTGAAGCTTTCTTT
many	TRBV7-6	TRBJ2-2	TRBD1	CASSLPEGQGNTGELFF	TGTGCCAGCAGCCTACCGGAGGGACAGGGAAACACCGGGGAGCTGTTTTTT
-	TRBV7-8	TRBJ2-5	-	CASSLVGGSGETQYF	TGTGCCAGCAGCTTAGTTGGGGGGTCGGGGGAGACCCAGTACTTC
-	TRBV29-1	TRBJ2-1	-	CSVEFYMDRTYNEQFF	TGCAGCGTTGAATTCTACATGGACCGGACCTACAATGAGCAGTTCTTC
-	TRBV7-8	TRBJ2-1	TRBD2	CASSFGGRALSYNEQFF	TGTGCCAGCAGCTTTGGCGGGAGGGCCCTCTCCTACAATGAGCAGTTCTTC
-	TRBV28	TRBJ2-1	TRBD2	CASSLKGLAREQFF	TGTGCCAGCAGTTTAAAGGGACTAGCGCGGGAGCAGTTCTTC
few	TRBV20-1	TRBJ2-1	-	CSANGFTYNEQFF	TGCAGTGCTAACGGTTTTACCTACAATGAGCAGTTCTTC
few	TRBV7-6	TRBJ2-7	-	CASSPTVSYEQYF	TGTGCCAGCAGCCCGACGGTGAGCTACGAGCAGTACTTC
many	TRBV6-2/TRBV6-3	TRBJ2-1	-	CASRGLHEQFF	TGTGCCAGCAGGGGACTGCATGAGCAGTTCTTC
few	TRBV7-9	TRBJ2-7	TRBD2	CASSSGGLAGGYEQYF	TGTGCCAGCAGCTCTGGGGGACTAGCGGGAGGGTACGAGCAGTACTTC
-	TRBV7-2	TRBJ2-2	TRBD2	CASSITSGGTGELFF	TGTGCCAGCAGCATAACTAGCGGGGGAACCGGGGAGCTGTTTTTT
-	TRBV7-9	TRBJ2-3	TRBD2	CASSSTSGRFLSTDTQYF	TGTGCCAGCAGCTCTACTAGCGGGAGGTTTCTTAGCACAGATACGCAGTATTTT
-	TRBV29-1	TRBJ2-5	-	CSVLPLSQETQYF	TGCAGCGTTCTTCCCCTCAGCCAAGAGACCCAGTACTTC
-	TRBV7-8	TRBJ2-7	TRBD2	CASSLRRLAGAGEQYF	TGTGCCAGCAGCTTACGGCGGCTAGCGGGAGCCGGCGAGCAGTACTTC
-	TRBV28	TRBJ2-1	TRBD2	CASSPLAGVYNEQFF	TGTGCCAGCAGTCCTCTAGCGGGGGTTTACAATGAGCAGTTCTTC
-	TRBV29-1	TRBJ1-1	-	CSVVAGRDAEAFF	TGCAGCGTTGTGGCAGGCCGGGACGCTGAAGCTTTCTTT
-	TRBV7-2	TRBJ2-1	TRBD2	CASSPLAGGDNEQFF	TGTGCCAGCAGCCCCCTAGCGGGAGGGGACAATGAGCAGTTCTTC
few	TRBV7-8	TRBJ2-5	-	CASSVTSGGRETQYF	TGTGCCAGCAGCGTTACTTCAGGGGGGCGAGAGACCCAGTACTTC
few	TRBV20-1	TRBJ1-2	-	CSAATPGRPYGYTF	TGCAGTGCTGCCACCCCGGGACGGCCTTATGGCTACACCTTC
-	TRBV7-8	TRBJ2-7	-	CASSLSTNTYEQYF	TGTGCCAGCAGCCTTTCGACCAATACCTACGAGCAGTACTTC
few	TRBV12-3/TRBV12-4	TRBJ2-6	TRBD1	CASTGTVPSGANVLTF	TGTGCCAGCACCGGGACAGTCCCCTCTGGGGCCAACGTCCTGACTTTC
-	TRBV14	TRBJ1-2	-	CASSHQGGQADYGYTF	TGTGCCAGCAGCCATCAAGGGGGGCAGGCCGACTATGGCTACACCTTC
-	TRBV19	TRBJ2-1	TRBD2	CASSFSGNSYNEQFF	TGTGCCAGTAGTTTTAGCGGGAACTCCTACAATGAGCAGTTCTTC
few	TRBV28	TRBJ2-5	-	CASSFFRRDQETQYF	TGTGCCAGCAGTTTTTTTAGACGGGACCAAGAGACCCAGTACTTC
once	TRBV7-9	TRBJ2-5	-	CASRSVETQYF	TGTGCCAGCAGAAGCGTGGAGACCCAGTACTTC
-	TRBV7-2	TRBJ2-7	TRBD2	CASSLHGGSYIEQYF	TGTGCCAGCAGCTTACACGGCGGGAGTTACATCGAGCAGTACTTC